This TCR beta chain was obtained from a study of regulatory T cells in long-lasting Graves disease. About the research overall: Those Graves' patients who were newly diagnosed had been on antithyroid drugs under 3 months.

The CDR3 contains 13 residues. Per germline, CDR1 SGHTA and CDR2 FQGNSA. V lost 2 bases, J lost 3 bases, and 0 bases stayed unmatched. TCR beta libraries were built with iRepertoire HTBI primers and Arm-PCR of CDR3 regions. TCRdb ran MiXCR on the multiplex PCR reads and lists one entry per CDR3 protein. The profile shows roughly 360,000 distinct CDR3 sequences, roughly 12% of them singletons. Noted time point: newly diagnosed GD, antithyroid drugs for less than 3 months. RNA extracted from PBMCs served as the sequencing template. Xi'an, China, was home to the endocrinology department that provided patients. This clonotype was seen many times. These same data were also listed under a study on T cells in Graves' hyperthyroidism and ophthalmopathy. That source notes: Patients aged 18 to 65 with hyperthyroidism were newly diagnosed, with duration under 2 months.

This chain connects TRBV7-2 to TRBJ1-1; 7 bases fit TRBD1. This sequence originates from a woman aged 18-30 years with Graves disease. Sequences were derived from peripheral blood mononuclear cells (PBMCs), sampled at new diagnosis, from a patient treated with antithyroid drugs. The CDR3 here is CASSLTGDTEAFF. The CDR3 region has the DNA TGTGCCAGCAGCTTAACAGGGGACACTGAAGCTTTCTTT.